These 6 T cell receptor beta chains were all obtained from the same sample, sequenced in a study of blood T cell repertoires in COVID-19. The assay was immunoSEQ multiplex PCR, and TCRdb's table has in-frame clones only and misses some. Found here are under 250,000 clones, about 80% of them singletons; the top ten hold approximately 1.3%. Input material: PBMCs or T cells enriched from blood (not recorded which). These receptors all come from a middle-aged woman with acute COVID-19.

The genes are TRBV15 and TRBJ2-7; 7 bases agree with TRBD1. The V gene's germline CDR1 is LNHNV and CDR2 YYDKDF (reference sequence). This CDR3 region has 15 residues. The V segment lost 5 bases and the J segment 3 bases; nucleotides outside the gene matches: 10. CDR3 coding DNA: TGTGCCACCAGCGTTAACAGGGGTAGTAGCTACGAGCAGTACTTC. It encodes CATSVNRGSSYEQYF.

This clone appeared once. The chain joins TRBV29-1 to TRBJ2-7, with a tentative D call TRBD1 (6 bases). The CDR3 has 15 residues. The V and J ends lost 2 bases and 3 bases respectively, with 17 bases between them. The germline CDR1 and CDR2 sequences are SQVTM and ANQGSEA. CDR3 bases: TGCAGCGTTGAATCAAGACAGGCGACCTTCTACGAGCAGTACTTC. Translation gives CSVESRQATFYEQYF.

The chain carries TRBV30 and TRBJ2-1; 11 bases are a match to TRBD1. The CDR3 is made up of 14 amino acids. The V and J ends lost 1 base and 8 bases, in that order; junction bases with no gene match: 4. CDR1 and CDR2 from the germline V gene are GTSNPN and SVGIG (reference sequence). The CDR3 loop reads CAWSGRTGGDEQFF. The CDR3 DNA is TGTGCCTGGAGTGGAAGGACAGGGGGCGATGAGCAGTTCTTC.

The sample holds a few counts of this clone. The chain recombines TRBV27 with TRBJ1-1; 7 nucleotides match TRBD1. Looked up from germline, CDR1 is MNHEY and CDR2 is SMNVEV (reference sequence). This CDR3 region has 12 residues. The V and J ends lost 8 bases and 11 bases, in that order; junction bases with no gene match: 11. The CDR3 bases are TGTGCCAGCCGACGGACAGGCGGTGGGGCTTTCTTT. Encoded protein: CASRRTGGGAFF.

The V and J genes are TRBV7-2 and TRBJ1-5; D gene uncertain. Trimming took 1 base from V and 4 from J, leaving 17 bases between them. Germline CDR1 is SGHTA and CDR2 is FQGNSA. The CDR3 runs 17 residues. The CDR3 is CASSLGVGVVRNQPQHF. The CDR3 region has the DNA TGTGCCAGCAGCTTAGGGGTGGGAGTTGTTAGAAATCAGCCCCAGCATTTT.

This clone was seen just once. This sequence joins TRBV7-9 and TRBJ1-6; D gene unclear. The CDR3 sequence is 15 residues long. V dropped 1 base and J dropped 7 bases, with 11 bases sitting between them. Germline V gene sequence: CDR1 SEHNR, CDR2 FQNEAQ (reference sequence). In DNA form, the CDR3 reads TGTGCCAGCAGCTTAGGACTGGCTCTCAATTCACCCCTCCACTTT. Protein: CASSLGLALNSPLHF.